This TCR beta chain comes out of a study of cytomegalovirus exposure and HLA in healthy donors. Nominal health characterized the donors when sampled, though unrecorded immune exposures were likely. On this clone itself: Its target is unknown.

Study-level results: Most TCR sequences were uncommon, yet certain public TCRs appeared in many donors.

This PCR relied on a set of 60 Vbeta primers and 13 Jbeta primers. Sequencing was performed with immunoSEQ multiplex PCR; in TCRdb, only in-frame clones are kept and a portion is missing. The sample lists roughly 150,000 clones, approximately 70% seen once, with about 5.4% in the top ten. Source material: PBMCs. The sequence derives from a woman younger than 35 in good health and CMV-seropositive.

The CDR3: CASSYWAGNEQYF. Written as DNA, the CDR3 is TGTGCCAGCAGCTATTGGGCGGGTAACGAGCAGTACTTC. The chain carries TRBV5-8 and TRBJ2-7; TRBD2 is a possible D gene (5 bases). This CDR3 is 13 amino acids long. Germline CDR1 reads SGHTS; CDR2 reads YDEGEE. V was clipped by 3 bases and J by 5 bases, with 12 bases between them. The full variable domain, in which reference TRBV5-8 and TRBJ2-7 provide the parts outside the CDR3, is EAGVTQSPTHLIKTRGQQATLRCSPISGHTSVYWYQQALGLGLQFLLWYDEGEERNRGNFPPRFSGRQFPNYSSELNVNALELEDSALYLCASSYWAGNEQYFGPGTRLTVT.